Listed below are T cell receptor beta chains from one sample, sequenced in a study of cytomegalovirus exposure and HLA in healthy donors. TCRdb keeps only in-frame clones here, not all; method: immunoSEQ multiplex PCR. Here the sample spans 110,000 or so clones, under 85% being singletons. Sequenced: PBMCs. The receptors come from a man aged 25 to 40 in good health and CMV-seronegative. Each CDR3 is given with its conserved first and last residue. D genes are given only for firm matches. Some rows mark clone size as missing; the rest say once, few, many or name a class of expanded clone.

TRBV29-1	-	TRBJ2-7	-	14	TGCAGCGTTGATCTAACGGGGGACTCCTACGAGCAGTACTTC	CSVDLTGDSYEQYF
TRBV9	-	TRBJ2-5	-	15	TGTGCCAGCAGCGTAGGGGCGGGGAAACAAGAGACCCAGTACTTC	CASSVGAGKQETQYF
TRBV27	-	TRBJ1-1	TRBD1	14	TGTGCCAGCAGTTCCAGACAGGGGGCTCAAGGAGCTTTCTTT	CASSSRQGAQGAFF
TRBV6-5	-	TRBJ2-7	-	12	TGTGCCAGCAGGGGCCTCACGTACGAGCAGTACTTC	CASRGLTYEQYF
TRBV28	few	TRBJ1-2	-	13	TGTGCCAGCCTAACAGGGAGCGGCTATGGCTACACCTTC	CASLTGSGYGYTF
TRBV11-3	-	TRBJ2-3	-	15	TGTGCCAGCAGCTTAGGGCAACAGGGAACAGATACGCAGTATTTT	CASSLGQQGTDTQYF
TRBV15	-	TRBJ1-2	-	11	TGTGCCACCAGCTACGGTCGGGGCTACACCTTC	CATSYGRGYTF
TRBV6-4	-	TRBJ2-3	TRBD2	16	TGTGCCAGCAGTGAAACGCCTAGCGGAGGCACAGATACGCAGTATTTT	CASSETPSGGTDTQYF
TRBV4-3	-	TRBJ2-3	-	16	TGCGCCAGCAGCCAAGAGAATAGCGGAGGCACAGATACGCAGTATTTT	CASSQENSGGTDTQYF
TRBV18	-	TRBJ2-1	TRBD1	14	TGTGCCAGCTCACCACGGGACAGGTACAATGAGCAGTTCTTC	CASSPRDRYNEQFF
TRBV2	-	TRBJ2-5	-	13	TGTGCCTCTCGGCTCTCCCCCGGGACTCTCTTGTACTTC	CASRLSPGTLLYF
TRBV6-1	-	TRBJ1-6	TRBD1	15	TGTGCCAGCAGTGAAGGGGGACAGGGGTATCCACCCCTCCACTTT	CASSEGGQGYPPLHF